This T cell receptor (beta chain) was captured in a study of neurological immune-mediated disorders. This clonotype was detected many times. Germline CDR1 reads MNHNS; CDR2 reads SASEGT. The CDR3 runs to 15 residues. Trimming at V came to 7 bases and at J to 7 bases, leaving 9 bases not matched to a gene. Time point defined: technical triplicate 3. TCRdb passed the 5' RACE reads through MiXCR, listing each CDR3 protein once. The data show about 30,000 distinct CDR3 sequences, 16% seen once. The sample taken for sequencing was CD4+ T cells from blood. The rearrangement joins TRBV6-1 to TRBJ2-1, with 11 nucleotides matching TRBD1. This sequence originates from a female donor with HTLV-1-associated myelopathy (HAM/TSP). CDR3 in DNA: TGTGCCAGCAAGTCGGGACAGGGGGTGAGGAATGAGCAGTTCTTC. The encoded protein is CASKSGQGVRNEQFF.